This TCR beta chain stems from a study of spatial heterogeneity in lung cancer (dated by TCRdb to the late 2010s). For the study in its entirety: Beta-chain transcripts were consistently detected in greater numbers than alpha-chain transcripts, which likely reflects a higher abundance of beta-chain transcripts. The study linked features of the TCR repertoire to counts of nonsynonymous mutations, which were determined by whole-exome sequencing of tumor tissue. In the raw uncorrected reads, each unique combination of TCR and UMI appeared more than ten times on average. At surgery, 200 or so tumor regions, around 65 matched nontumor lung samples and 56 PBMC samples were TCR-sequenced for both alpha and beta chains. TCR transcript counts in tumor regions correlated strongly with a T cell transcriptional module score from matched bulk RNA-seq. In non-small cell lung cancer, the study made a quantitative comparison of TCR alpha and beta repertoires among multiple tumor regions, matched nontumor lung and blood. The research as a whole found: TCR-seq coverage of tumor T cells was estimated at only approximately 7% for alpha chains and approximately 12% for beta chains. Confirming at a functional level the hypothesis that regional TCRs recognize regional mutations was considered to require additional single-cell paired TCR alpha and beta sequencing. The tumor nonsynonymous mutation count correlated with the number of expanded intratumoral alpha and beta TCRs. Counts of ubiquitous and regional expanded TCRs correlated with counts of ubiquitous and regional nonsynonymous mutations, respectively.

This clonotype was seen at least ten times. The antigen this receptor binds is unknown. Nothing much larger sits one base from this clone, and base qualities are not available. This beta chain is a stray read from a library made for alpha chains; its abundance is not meaningful. The library was prepared using 5' RACE. The instrument given in TCRdb is NextSeq 500. The TCR library protocol attached a unique molecular identifier to each TCR cDNA molecule to allow correction of PCR and sequencing errors. The original methods were these. TCR identification, UMI-based error correction and CDR3 extraction were all carried out with Decombinator tools. TCRs above a frequency of 2 per 1,000, corresponding to the top 1% of the tumor frequency distribution, were defined as expanded. Expanded tumor TCRs were classed as regional if statistically deemed absent (corrected P<0.05) from at least one tumor region, otherwise ubiquitous. Renyi diversity was calculated using the R vegan package after each repertoire was subsampled 100 times to 5,000 TCRs. To build CDR3 similarity networks, amino acid triplet string-kernel similarity was used, and CDR3s were connected when their pairwise similarity was above 0.82. TCRdb ran its own pipeline on the public reads, namely fastp trimming at Q25 and MiXCR clone calling, and kept in-frame beta chains. All rows with the same CDR3 protein become a single entry with the most common DNA and genes. The V and J calls and clone size are TCRdb's, not the authors'. The sample table shows 9,000 to 10,000 distinct CDR3 sequences, and approximately 15% are seen once. The ten largest clonotypes hold roughly an eighth of the sample.

Reading the label with the study, this specimen's time point is: sample taken at primary tumor resection. The donors were 70 or so patients from the lung TRACERx cohort who had early-stage, untreated non-small cell lung cancer. Without any cell sorting, TCR sequencing was performed on whole RNA extracted either from tumor and nontumor lung tissue or from cryopreserved PBMC samples. Only patients with enough RNA available from two or more tumor regions were chosen for TCR sequencing. A lung pathologist reviewed the tumor and adjacent nontumor lung specimens before the specimens were selected. The clonotype originates from a male donor with early-stage non-small cell lung cancer. The material sequenced was lung tumor tissue, taken at surgery.

The CDR3 has the sequence CSARTGTSGYRGYEQYF. The nucleotides read TGCAGTGCTAGAACCGGGACTAGCGGATATAGGGGCTACGAGCAGTACTTC. This chain joins TRBV20-1 to TRBJ2-7, and TRBD2 matches 11 of the central bases. Based on the germline V gene (reference sequence), the CDR1 and CDR2 sequences are DFQATT and SNEGSKA. V and J are trimmed by 2 bases and 3 bases, and the gene matches miss 12 bases of the junction. From the cysteine up to the phenylalanine, the CDR3 has a length of 17 residues. Only the CDR3 portion is preserved as DNA: 51 bases, with reading frame beginning at the first base.